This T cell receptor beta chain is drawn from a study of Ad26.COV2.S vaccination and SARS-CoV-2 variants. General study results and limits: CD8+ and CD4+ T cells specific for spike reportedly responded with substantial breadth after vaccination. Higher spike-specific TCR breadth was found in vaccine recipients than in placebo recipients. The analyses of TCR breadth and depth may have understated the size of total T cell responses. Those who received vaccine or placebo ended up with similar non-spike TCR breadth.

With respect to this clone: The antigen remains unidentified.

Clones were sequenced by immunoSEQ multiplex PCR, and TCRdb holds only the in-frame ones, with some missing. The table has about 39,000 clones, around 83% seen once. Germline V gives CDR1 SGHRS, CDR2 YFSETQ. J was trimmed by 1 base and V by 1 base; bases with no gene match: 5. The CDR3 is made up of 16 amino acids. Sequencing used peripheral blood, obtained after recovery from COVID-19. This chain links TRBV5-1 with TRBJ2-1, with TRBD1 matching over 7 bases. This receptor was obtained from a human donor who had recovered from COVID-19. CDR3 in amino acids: CASSLQGGRSYNEQFF. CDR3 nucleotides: TGCGCCAGCAGCTTGCAAGGGGGCAGGTCCTACAATGAGCAGTTCTTC.